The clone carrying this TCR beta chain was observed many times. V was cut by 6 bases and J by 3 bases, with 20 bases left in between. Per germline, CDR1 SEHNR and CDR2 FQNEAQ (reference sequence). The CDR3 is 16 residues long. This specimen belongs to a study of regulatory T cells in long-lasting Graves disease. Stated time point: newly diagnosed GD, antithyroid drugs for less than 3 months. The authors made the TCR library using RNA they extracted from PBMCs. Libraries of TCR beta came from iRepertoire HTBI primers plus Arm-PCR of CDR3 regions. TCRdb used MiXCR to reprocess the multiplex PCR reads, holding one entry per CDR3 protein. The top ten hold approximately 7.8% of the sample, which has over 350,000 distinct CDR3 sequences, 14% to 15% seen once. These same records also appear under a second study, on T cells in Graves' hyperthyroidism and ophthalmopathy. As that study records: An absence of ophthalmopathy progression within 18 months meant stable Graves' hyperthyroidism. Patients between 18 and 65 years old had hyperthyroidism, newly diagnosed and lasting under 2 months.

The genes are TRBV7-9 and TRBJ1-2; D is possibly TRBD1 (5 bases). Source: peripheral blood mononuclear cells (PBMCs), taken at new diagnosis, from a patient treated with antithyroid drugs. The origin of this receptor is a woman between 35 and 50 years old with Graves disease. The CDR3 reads CASRGDSEGMYYGYTF. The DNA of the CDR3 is TGTGCCAGCAGGGGTGACAGCGAAGGCATGTACTATGGCTACACCTTC.